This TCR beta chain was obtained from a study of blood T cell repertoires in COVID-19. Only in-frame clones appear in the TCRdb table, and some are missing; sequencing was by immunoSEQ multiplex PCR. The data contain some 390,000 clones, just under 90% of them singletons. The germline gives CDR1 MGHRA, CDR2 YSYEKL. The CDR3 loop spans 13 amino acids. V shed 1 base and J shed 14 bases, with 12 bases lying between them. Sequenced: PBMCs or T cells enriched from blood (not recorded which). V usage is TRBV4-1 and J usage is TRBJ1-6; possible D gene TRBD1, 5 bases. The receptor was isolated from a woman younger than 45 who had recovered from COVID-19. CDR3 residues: CASSQVLGEALHF. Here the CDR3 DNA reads TGCGCCAGCAGCCAAGTACTGGGGGAGGCCCTCCACTTT.